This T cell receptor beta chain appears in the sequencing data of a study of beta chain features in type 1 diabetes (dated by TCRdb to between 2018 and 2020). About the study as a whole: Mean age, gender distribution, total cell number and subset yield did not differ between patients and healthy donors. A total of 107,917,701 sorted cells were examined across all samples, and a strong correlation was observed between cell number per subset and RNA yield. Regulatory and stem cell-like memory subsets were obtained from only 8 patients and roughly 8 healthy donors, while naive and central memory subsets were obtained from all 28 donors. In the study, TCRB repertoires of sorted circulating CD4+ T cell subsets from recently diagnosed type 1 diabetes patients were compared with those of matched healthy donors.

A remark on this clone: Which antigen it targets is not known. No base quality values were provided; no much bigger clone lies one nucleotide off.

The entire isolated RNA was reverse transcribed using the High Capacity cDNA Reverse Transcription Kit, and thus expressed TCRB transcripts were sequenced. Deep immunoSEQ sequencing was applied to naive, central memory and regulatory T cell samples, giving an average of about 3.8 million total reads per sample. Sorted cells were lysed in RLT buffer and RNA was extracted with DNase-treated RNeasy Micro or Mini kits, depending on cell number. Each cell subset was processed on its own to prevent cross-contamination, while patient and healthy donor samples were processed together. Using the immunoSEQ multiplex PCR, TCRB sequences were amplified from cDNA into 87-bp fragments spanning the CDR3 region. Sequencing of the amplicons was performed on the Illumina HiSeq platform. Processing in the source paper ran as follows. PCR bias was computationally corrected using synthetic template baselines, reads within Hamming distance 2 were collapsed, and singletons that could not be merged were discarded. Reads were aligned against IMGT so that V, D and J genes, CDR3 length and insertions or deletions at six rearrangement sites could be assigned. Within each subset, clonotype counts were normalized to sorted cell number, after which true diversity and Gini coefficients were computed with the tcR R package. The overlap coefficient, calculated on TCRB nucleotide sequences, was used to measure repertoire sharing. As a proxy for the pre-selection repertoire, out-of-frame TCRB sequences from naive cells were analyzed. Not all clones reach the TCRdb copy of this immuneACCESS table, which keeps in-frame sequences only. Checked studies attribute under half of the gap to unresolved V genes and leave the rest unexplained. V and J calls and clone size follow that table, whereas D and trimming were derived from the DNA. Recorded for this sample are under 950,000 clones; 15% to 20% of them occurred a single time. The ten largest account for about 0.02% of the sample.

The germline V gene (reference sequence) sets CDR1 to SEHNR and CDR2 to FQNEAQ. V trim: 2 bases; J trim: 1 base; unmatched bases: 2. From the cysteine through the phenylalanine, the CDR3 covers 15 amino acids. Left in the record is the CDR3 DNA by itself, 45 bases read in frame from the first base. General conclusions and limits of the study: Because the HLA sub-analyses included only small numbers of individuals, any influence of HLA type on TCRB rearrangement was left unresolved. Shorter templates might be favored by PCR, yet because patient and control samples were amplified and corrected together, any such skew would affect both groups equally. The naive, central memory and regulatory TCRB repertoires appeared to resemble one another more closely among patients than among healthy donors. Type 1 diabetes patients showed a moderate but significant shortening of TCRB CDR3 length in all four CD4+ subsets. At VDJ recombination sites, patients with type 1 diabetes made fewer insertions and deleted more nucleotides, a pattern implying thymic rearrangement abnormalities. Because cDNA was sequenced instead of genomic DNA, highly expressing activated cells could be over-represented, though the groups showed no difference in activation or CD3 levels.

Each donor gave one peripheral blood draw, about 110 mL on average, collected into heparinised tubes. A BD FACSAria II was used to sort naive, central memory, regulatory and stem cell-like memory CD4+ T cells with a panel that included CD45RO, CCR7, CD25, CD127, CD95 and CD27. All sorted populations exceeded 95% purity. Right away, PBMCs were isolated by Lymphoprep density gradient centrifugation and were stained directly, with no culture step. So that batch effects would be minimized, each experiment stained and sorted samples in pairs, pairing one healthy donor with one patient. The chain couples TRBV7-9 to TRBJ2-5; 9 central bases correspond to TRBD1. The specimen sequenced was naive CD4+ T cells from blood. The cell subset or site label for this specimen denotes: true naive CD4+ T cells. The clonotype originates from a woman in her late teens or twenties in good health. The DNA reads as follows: TGTGCCAGCAGCTTAAGGGACAGGGTCCAAGAGACCCAGTACTTC. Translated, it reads CASSLRDRVQETQYF.